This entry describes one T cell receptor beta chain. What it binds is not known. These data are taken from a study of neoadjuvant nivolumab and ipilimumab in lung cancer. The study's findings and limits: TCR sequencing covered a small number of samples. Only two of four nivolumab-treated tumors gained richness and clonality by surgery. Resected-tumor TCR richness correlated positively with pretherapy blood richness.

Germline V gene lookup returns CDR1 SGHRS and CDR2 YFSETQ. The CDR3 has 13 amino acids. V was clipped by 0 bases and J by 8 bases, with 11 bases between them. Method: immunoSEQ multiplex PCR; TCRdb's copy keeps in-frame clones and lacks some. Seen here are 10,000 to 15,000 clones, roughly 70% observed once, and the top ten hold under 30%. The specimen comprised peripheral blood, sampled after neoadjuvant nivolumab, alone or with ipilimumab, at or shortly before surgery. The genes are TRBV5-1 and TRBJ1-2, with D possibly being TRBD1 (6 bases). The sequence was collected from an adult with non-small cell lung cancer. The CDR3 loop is CASSLDRDGGYTF. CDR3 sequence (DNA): TGCGCCAGCAGCTTGGACAGGGATGGGGGCTACACCTTC.